Detailed here is one TCR beta chain. Sequencing templates came from extracted RNA that was reverse transcribed into cDNA. TCRdb's table, derived via immunoSEQ multiplex PCR, lists solely in-frame clones and lacks some. Found here are roughly 130,000 clones, around 50% of them singletons; the top ten hold 4.5%. This entry comes from a study of CD8+ T cells in alopecia areata. The germline V and J ends were trimmed by 10 bases and 8 bases, with 23 bases remaining between them. Per germline, CDR1 MDHEN and CDR2 SYDVKM. This CDR3 spans 14 amino acids. Material: CD4+ T cells sorted from blood, obtained at week 0. The chain joins TRBV28 to TRBJ1-2, with a weak D call TRBD1 (6 bases). The receptor comes from a human donor with alopecia areata. CDR3 sequence (DNA): TGTGCCATAAAAAAGAATCAGGGGTTCTTGGGCTACACCTTC. This encodes CAIKKNQGFLGYTF.